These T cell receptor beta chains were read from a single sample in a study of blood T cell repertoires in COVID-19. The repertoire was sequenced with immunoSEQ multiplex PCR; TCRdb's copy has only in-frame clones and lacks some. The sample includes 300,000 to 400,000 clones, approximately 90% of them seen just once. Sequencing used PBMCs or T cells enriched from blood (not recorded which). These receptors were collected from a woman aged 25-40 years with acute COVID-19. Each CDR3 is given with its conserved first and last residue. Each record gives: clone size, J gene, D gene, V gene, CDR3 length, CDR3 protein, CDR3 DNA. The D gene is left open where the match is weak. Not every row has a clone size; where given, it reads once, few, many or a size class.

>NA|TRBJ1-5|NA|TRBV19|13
CASHIQGGQPQHF
TGTGCCAGTCACATTCAGGGAGGTCAGCCCCAGCATTTT
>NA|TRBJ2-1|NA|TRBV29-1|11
CSVPSPGSQFF
TGCAGCGTTCCTTCTCCAGGGTCGCAGTTCTTC
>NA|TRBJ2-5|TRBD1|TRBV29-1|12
CSVATGEETQYF
TGCAGCGTTGCGACAGGGGAAGAGACCCAGTACTTC
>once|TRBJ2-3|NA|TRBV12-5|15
CASGLTSSGTDTQYF
TGTGCTAGTGGTTTGACCTCCTCCGGGACAGATACGCAGTATTTT
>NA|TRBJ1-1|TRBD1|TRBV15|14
CATRQGLGNTEAFF
TGTGCCACTCGACAGGGACTGGGGAACACTGAAGCTTTCTTT
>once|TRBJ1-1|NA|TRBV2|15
CASSEWRGWRTEAFF
TGTGCCAGCAGTGAATGGCGGGGATGGAGAACTGAAGCTTTCTTT
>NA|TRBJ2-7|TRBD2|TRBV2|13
CASTTRGGLEQYF
TGTGCCAGCACCACGCGGGGAGGGCTCGAGCAGTACTTC
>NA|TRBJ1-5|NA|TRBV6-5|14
CASSRREGNQPQHF
TGTGCCAGCAGTCGCCGGGAGGGAAATCAGCCCCAGCATTTT
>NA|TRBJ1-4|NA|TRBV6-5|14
CASARGLRMEKLFF
TGTGCCAGCGCGAGGGGACTCCGGATGGAAAAACTGTTTTTT
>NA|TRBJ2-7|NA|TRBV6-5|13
CATRLNRGSEQYF
TGTGCCACCAGACTGAATCGGGGGTCCGAGCAGTACTTC
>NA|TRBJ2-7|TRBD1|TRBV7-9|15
CASSPRDRTYDEQYF
TGTGCCAGCAGCCCAAGGGACAGGACGTATGACGAGCAGTACTTC
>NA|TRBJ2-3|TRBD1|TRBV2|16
CASSEERTGGTDTQYF
TGTGCCAGCAGTGAAGAGAGGACAGGCGGCACAGATACGCAGTATTTT
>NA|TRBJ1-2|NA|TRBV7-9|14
CASSTPGLGGGYTF
TGTGCCAGCAGCACCCCGGGCCTGGGGGGTGGCTACACCTTC
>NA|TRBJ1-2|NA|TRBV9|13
CASSPRGNYGYTF
TGTGCCAGCAGCCCCCGGGGAAACTATGGCTACACCTTC
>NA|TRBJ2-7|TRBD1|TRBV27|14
CASSSGTGGVEQYF
TGTGCCAGCAGTTCCGGGACAGGGGGAGTCGAGCAGTACTTC
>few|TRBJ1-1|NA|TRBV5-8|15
CASSDWSSPVTEAFF
TGTGCCAGCAGTGATTGGAGCAGCCCCGTCACTGAAGCTTTCTTT
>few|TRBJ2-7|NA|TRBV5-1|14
CASSLTAGSYEQYF
TGCGCCAGCAGCTTGACGGCGGGTTCCTACGAGCAGTACTTC
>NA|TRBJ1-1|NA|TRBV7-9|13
CASRETVNTEAFF
TGTGCCAGCAGGGAAACAGTGAACACTGAAGCTTTCTTT
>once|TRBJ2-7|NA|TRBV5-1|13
CASSTSGAYEQYF
TGCGCCAGCAGCACGTCCGGGGCCTACGAGCAGTACTTC
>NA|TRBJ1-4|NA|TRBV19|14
CASSIVSRGEKLFF
TGTGCCAGTAGTATAGTAAGCCGAGGAGAAAAACTGTTTTTT
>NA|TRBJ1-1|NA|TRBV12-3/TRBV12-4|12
CASSLGLAEAFF
TGTGCCAGCAGCCTTGGACTGGCTGAAGCTTTCTTT
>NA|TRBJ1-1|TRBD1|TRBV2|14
CASTATGGNTEAFF
TGTGCCAGCACTGCGACAGGGGGGAACACTGAAGCTTTCTTT
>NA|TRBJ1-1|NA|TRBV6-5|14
CASRGRGRGTEAFF
TGTGCCAGCAGGGGGAGGGGGAGAGGGACTGAAGCTTTCTTT
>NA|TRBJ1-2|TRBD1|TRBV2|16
CASSEAGQGANYGYTF
TGTGCCAGCAGTGAAGCTGGACAGGGGGCTAACTATGGCTACACCTTC
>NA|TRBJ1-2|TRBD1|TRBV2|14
CASITDRGLSGYTF
TGTGCCAGCATCACCGACAGGGGGCTGAGTGGCTACACCTTC
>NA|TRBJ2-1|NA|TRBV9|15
CASSDQGTSYNEQFF
TGTGCCAGCAGCGATCAGGGGACCTCCTACAATGAGCAGTTCTTC
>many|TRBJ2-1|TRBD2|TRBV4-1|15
CASSTLAGIGYEQFF
TGCGCCAGCAGCACACTAGCGGGGATAGGCTATGAGCAGTTCTTC
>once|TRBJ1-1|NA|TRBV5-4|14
CASSPGAMNTEAFF
TGTGCCAGCAGCCCAGGGGCAATGAACACTGAAGCTTTCTTT
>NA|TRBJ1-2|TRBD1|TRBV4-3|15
CASSPLPGQEDGYTF
TGCGCCAGCAGCCCCCTCCCCGGACAGGAAGATGGCTACACCTTC
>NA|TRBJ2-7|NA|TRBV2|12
CASRRSRDEQYF
TGTGCCAGCCGAAGGTCCAGGGACGAGCAGTACTTC
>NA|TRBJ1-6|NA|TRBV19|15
CASRAGITYNSPLHF
TGTGCCAGTCGGGCCGGGATAACCTATAATTCACCCCTCCACTTT
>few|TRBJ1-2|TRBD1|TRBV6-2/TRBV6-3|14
CASSPGTVYYGYTF
TGTGCCAGCAGTCCGGGGACAGTTTACTATGGCTACACCTTC
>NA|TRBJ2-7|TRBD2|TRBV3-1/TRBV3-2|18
CASSPLPKIAGGPSISYF
TGTGCCAGCAGCCCGCTTCCTAAGATAGCGGGGGGCCCCAGCATCTCGTACTTC
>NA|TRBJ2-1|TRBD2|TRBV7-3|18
CASSFAPFSGGKNNEQFF
TGTGCCAGCAGCTTCGCCCCATTCAGCGGGGGTAAGAACAATGAGCAGTTCTTC
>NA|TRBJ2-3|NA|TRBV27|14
CASSFFRNTDTQYF
TGTGCCAGCAGTTTCTTCAGGAACACAGATACGCAGTATTTT
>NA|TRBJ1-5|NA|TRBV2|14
CASRAPLANQPQHF
TGTGCCAGCAGGGCCCCCTTAGCTAATCAGCCCCAGCATTTT
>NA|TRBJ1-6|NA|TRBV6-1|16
CASSESPGMSRSPLHF
TGTGCCAGCAGTGAATCGCCCGGGATGTCACGTTCACCCCTCCACTTT
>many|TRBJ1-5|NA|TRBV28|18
CASSSPALGGGRNQPQHF
TGTGCCAGCAGTTCCCCCGCCTTGGGGGGAGGGCGCAATCAGCCCCAGCATTTT
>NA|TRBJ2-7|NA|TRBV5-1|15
CASSSPGQSAYEQYF
TGCGCCAGCAGCTCTCCTGGACAGTCAGCCTACGAGCAGTACTTC
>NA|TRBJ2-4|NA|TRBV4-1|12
CASSQRGGIQYF
TGCGCCAGCAGCCAAAGGGGAGGAATTCAGTACTTC
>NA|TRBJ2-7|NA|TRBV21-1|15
CASSKLRQGTYEQYF
TGTGCCAGCAGCAAATTGAGGCAGGGAACCTACGAGCAGTACTTC